This is a list of T cell receptor beta chains from one sample in a study of cytomegalovirus exposure and HLA in healthy donors. This table comes from immunoSEQ multiplex PCR, and its TCRdb copy is limited to in-frame clones, with some not included. The ten most abundant clones cover roughly 1.2% of a sample with 200,000 to 250,000 clones. Specimen: PBMCs. These receptors came from a girl aged 2-10 years in good health and CMV-seropositive. Both conserved end residues are part of each CDR3. The order of the fields is V gene, J gene, D gene, CDR3 length, CDR3 protein, CDR3 DNA. A D gene is named only where the DNA matches it firmly.

TRBV7-3	TRBJ2-3	TRBD2	16	CASSLRTSGTRDTQYF	TGTGCCAGCAGCTTACGGACTAGCGGGACGAGGGATACGCAGTATTTT
TRBV10-3	TRBJ2-3	TRBD1	14	CAITNGTASDTQYF	TGTGCCATCACCAACGGGACAGCAAGCGATACGCAGTATTTT
TRBV11-2	TRBJ2-3	NA	15	CASRISGAPTDTQYF	TGTGCCAGCAGGATTTCAGGGGCCCCCACAGATACGCAGTATTTT
TRBV6-1	TRBJ1-4	TRBD1	15	CASRVRTGRDEKLFF	TGTGCCAGCAGAGTCCGGACAGGCCGTGATGAAAAACTGTTTTTT
TRBV5-8	TRBJ2-5	TRBD1	17	CASSPSGTGDRQETQYF	TGTGCCAGCAGCCCTTCGGGGACAGGGGACCGTCAAGAGACCCAGTACTTC
TRBV11-2	TRBJ2-3	NA	15	CASTRGGGTTDTQYF	TGTGCCAGCACCCGAGGGGGGGGGACCACAGATACGCAGTATTTT
TRBV28	TRBJ2-1	NA	12	CASTTSGNEQFF	TGTGCCAGCACCACATCAGGGAATGAGCAGTTCTTC
TRBV28	TRBJ2-2	NA	14	CASSTPGLHGELFF	TGTGCCAGCAGTACCCCGGGACTGCACGGGGAGCTGTTTTTT
TRBV14	TRBJ2-5	TRBD2	16	CASSHRASGYQETQYF	TGTGCCAGCAGCCATAGGGCTAGCGGGTACCAAGAGACCCAGTACTTC
TRBV19	TRBJ1-5	NA	16	CASSVGRTVSNQPQHF	TGTGCCAGTAGTGTAGGGAGGACCGTCTCCAATCAGCCCCAGCATTTT
TRBV28	TRBJ1-5	NA	16	CAGQRTALGSNQPQHF	TGTGCCGGCCAACGGACAGCTTTGGGTAGCAATCAGCCCCAGCATTTT
TRBV5-5	TRBJ2-7	NA	13	CASSLWGPTEQYF	TGTGCCAGCAGCTTATGGGGGCCAACCGAGCAGTACTTC
TRBV5-6	TRBJ1-1	NA	14	CASSLLGPATEAFF	TGTGCCAGCAGCTTGCTTGGGCCAGCAACTGAAGCTTTCTTT
TRBV28	TRBJ1-1	NA	12	CASSLSAAEAFF	TGTGCCAGCAGTTTATCGGCGGCTGAAGCTTTCTTT
TRBV15	TRBJ1-3	NA	17	CATSGYLTGNSGNTIYF	TGTGCCACCAGCGGCTATCTTACAGGGAACTCTGGAAACACCATATATTTT
TRBV13	TRBJ2-4	TRBD1	16	CASSLGPSGQQNIQYF	TGTGCCAGCAGCTTAGGACCCTCGGGACAGCAAAACATTCAGTACTTC
TRBV5-1	TRBJ1-2	NA	13	CASSLDRSYGYTF	TGCGCCAGCAGCTTGGACAGGAGCTATGGCTACACCTTC
TRBV7-8	TRBJ2-3	NA	12	CASSPSADTQYF	TGTGCCAGCAGCCCCTCGGCAGATACGCAGTATTTT
TRBV5-1	TRBJ1-1	NA	16	CASSHRGQALNTEAFF	TGCGCCAGCAGCCACCGGGGTCAGGCGCTGAACACTGAAGCTTTCTTT
TRBV10-3	TRBJ2-7	TRBD2	15	CAISRTSGTAYEQYF	TGTGCCATCAGTAGGACTAGCGGGACTGCCTACGAGCAGTACTTC
TRBV27	TRBJ2-3	TRBD2	16	CASSFPSGTSGDTQYF	TGTGCCAGCAGTTTCCCGAGTGGGACTAGTGGGGATACGCAGTATTTT
TRBV19	TRBJ1-5	NA	13	CASSTRQNQPQHF	TGTGCCAGTAGTACCCGACAGAATCAGCCCCAGCATTTT
TRBV2	TRBJ1-2	NA	13	CASSMEASYGYTF	TGTGCCAGCAGTATGGAGGCTTCTTATGGCTACACCTTC
TRBV19	TRBJ2-7	NA	15	CASSLGPRSSYEQYF	TGTGCCAGTAGTCTCGGTCCACGAAGCTCCTACGAGCAGTACTTC
TRBV5-1	TRBJ2-1	TRBD2	15	CASSLAVAGAVEQFF	TGCGCCAGCAGCTTGGCAGTAGCGGGAGCAGTTGAGCAGTTCTTC
TRBV28	TRBJ2-3	TRBD1	19	CASSTWDRGVEGSTDTQYF	TGTGCCAGCAGTACGTGGGACAGGGGTGTGGAGGGGAGCACAGATACGCAGTATTTT
TRBV2	TRBJ1-5	NA	13	CASMGPSGQPQHF	TGTGCCAGCATGGGCCCTTCGGGGCAGCCCCAGCATTTT
TRBV7-9	TRBJ2-7	TRBD2	17	CASSPSGSGALRMEQYF	TGTGCCAGCAGCCCGAGCGGTAGCGGGGCACTACGGATGGAGCAGTACTTC
TRBV18	TRBJ2-7	NA	13	CASSPVGSYEQYF	TGTGCCAGCTCACCAGTGGGCAGCTACGAGCAGTACTTC
TRBV5-1	TRBJ2-7	NA	15	CASSDRSRLHYEQYF	TGCGCCAGCAGCGACCGATCAAGACTGCACTACGAGCAGTACTTC
TRBV11-2	TRBJ2-7	TRBD1	14	CASSSRGQAYEQYF	TGTGCCAGCAGCTCAAGGGGACAGGCCTACGAGCAGTACTTC
TRBV18	TRBJ2-7	TRBD1	17	CASSPPGWDRGSYEQYF	TGTGCCAGCTCACCACCGGGGTGGGACAGGGGATCCTACGAGCAGTACTTC
TRBV18	TRBJ2-7	NA	12	CASSPSGSRSYF	TGTGCCAGCTCCCCTTCGGGGAGCCGTTCGTACTTC
TRBV6-1	TRBJ1-1	NA	13	CASSGGGVTEAFF	TGTGCCAGCAGTGGCGGGGGGGTGACTGAAGCTTTCTTT
TRBV5-8	TRBJ2-2	NA	15	CASSLWGQRSGELFF	TGTGCCAGCAGCTTATGGGGCCAGAGGAGCGGGGAGCTGTTTTTT
TRBV9	TRBJ1-4	TRBD1	15	CASSGGTATNEKLFF	TGTGCCAGCAGCGGCGGGACAGCAACTAATGAAAAACTGTTTTTT
TRBV7-9	TRBJ2-7	TRBD1	14	CASSLDREVHEQYF	TGTGCCAGCAGCTTGGACAGGGAAGTCCACGAGCAGTACTTC
TRBV7-9	TRBJ2-7	TRBD1	14	CASSARQGSYEQYF	TGTGCCAGCAGCGCACGACAGGGGAGTTACGAGCAGTACTTC
TRBV2	TRBJ2-1	TRBD1	14	CAIQTGGSANEQFF	TGTGCCATTCAGACAGGGGGAAGTGCCAATGAGCAGTTCTTC
TRBV27	TRBJ1-1	NA	12	CASSRRNTEAFF	TGTGCCAGCAGTCGTAGGAACACTGAAGCTTTCTTT
TRBV4-1	TRBJ2-1	TRBD2	17	CASSPRGLVGRGSEQFF	TGCGCCAGCAGCCCGCGGGGACTAGTGGGTCGGGGGAGTGAGCAGTTCTTC
TRBV5-1	TRBJ2-2	TRBD2	17	CASSFSGRALDTGELFF	TGCGCCAGCAGCTTTAGCGGGAGGGCCTTGGACACCGGGGAGCTGTTTTTT
TRBV18	TRBJ2-6	TRBD1	16	CASSPGQGKAANVLTF	TGTGCCAGCTCACCGGGACAGGGGAAAGCGGCCAACGTCCTGACTTTC
TRBV27	TRBJ1-5	NA	17	CASSLSAGVYSNQPQHF	TGTGCCAGCAGTTTATCGGCGGGCGTCTATAGCAATCAGCCCCAGCATTTT
TRBV28	TRBJ1-1	TRBD1	11	CASIRQGAAFF	TGTGCCAGCATCAGACAGGGGGCGGCTTTCTTT
TRBV6-6	TRBJ2-3	NA	15	CASSADGTSTDTQYF	TGTGCCAGCAGCGCGGACGGGACTAGCACAGATACGCAGTATTTT
TRBV5-1	TRBJ2-1	NA	12	CASSNRENEQFF	TGCGCCAGCAGCAACAGGGAGAATGAGCAGTTCTTC
TRBV11-2	TRBJ2-1	TRBD2	16	CASSLGRAGVGDEQFF	TGTGCCAGCAGCTTAGGAAGAGCGGGAGTAGGGGATGAGCAGTTCTTC
TRBV6-5	TRBJ1-3	NA	16	CASSYDSSHSGNTIYF	TGTGCCAGCAGTTACGACAGTAGTCACTCTGGAAACACCATATATTTT
TRBV11-2	TRBJ2-7	TRBD1	14	CASSRDRDSYEQYF	TGTGCCAGCAGCCGAGACAGGGACTCCTACGAGCAGTACTTC
TRBV28	TRBJ2-7	NA	11	CASRSTYEQYF	TGTGCCAGCAGGTCAACCTACGAGCAGTACTTC
TRBV11-2	TRBJ2-1	NA	17	CASSLDSLDRGRNEQFF	TGTGCCAGCAGCTTAGATTCCCTCGATCGGGGTCGGAATGAGCAGTTCTTC
TRBV28	TRBJ2-7	TRBD2	18	CASSFGLAPSQGTYEQYF	TGTGCCAGCAGTTTCGGACTAGCCCCCTCTCAGGGTACTTACGAGCAGTACTTC
TRBV18	TRBJ2-7	NA	13	CASSPRPLYEQYF	TGTGCCAGCTCCCCGCGGCCCCTCTACGAGCAGTACTTC
TRBV5-1	TRBJ2-1	NA	17	CASSLRSFQRAYNEQFF	TGCGCCAGCAGCTTGAGGTCCTTCCAGAGGGCCTACAATGAGCAGTTCTTC
TRBV11-2	TRBJ2-7	NA	15	CASSLEGWSSYEQYF	TGTGCCAGCAGCTTAGAGGGTTGGAGCTCCTACGAGCAGTACTTC